The rows below give T cell receptor beta chains drawn from one sample of a study of beta chain features in type 1 diabetes. Generated by immunoSEQ multiplex PCR, the TCRdb table keeps only in-frame clones and is missing some. The profile covers roughly 150,000 clones, with over 8.5% appearing a single time and approximately 2% taken by the ten largest. The sample was central memory CD4+ T cells from blood. The source of these receptors is a man between 18 and 35 years old in good health. Each CDR3 is given with its conserved first and last residue. A D gene is named only where the DNA matches it firmly. Clone size appears in some rows only: once, few, many, or a class for an expanded clone.

>-|few|TRBJ2-2|TRBV4-3
TGCGCCAGCAGCCAAGAAGGCCGCACCGGGGAGCTGTTTTTT
CASSQEGRTGELFF
>-|-|TRBJ1-1|TRBV6-5
TGTGCCAGCAGTTACAAAGCAGGGCCGGCTGAAGCTTTCTTT
CASSYKAGPAEAFF
>-|few|TRBJ1-6|TRBV15
TGTGCCACCAGCAGAGAGGTCAATAATTCACCCCTCCACTTT
CATSREVNNSPLHF
>-|few|TRBJ2-1|TRBV7-9
TGTGCCAGCAGTCTAAAGTCAGGTGGGGGACAGTTCTTC
CASSLKSGGGQFF
>-|-|TRBJ1-2|TRBV7-2
TGTGCCAGCAGCCTGGGACAAGTGGGATACACCTTC
CASSLGQVGYTF
>TRBD1|few|TRBJ1-5|TRBV15
TGTGCCACCAGCAGAGATTACCGGACAGGGGGGAATCAGCCCCAGCATTTT
CATSRDYRTGGNQPQHF
>TRBD2|-|TRBJ2-1|TRBV7-3
TGTGCCAGCAGCTTAACGACGGGAGGGAAGAATGAGCAGTTCTTC
CASSLTTGGKNEQFF
>TRBD1|few|TRBJ2-1|TRBV28
TGTGCCAGCAGTCGCCCCCGTGGGGACAGGGCCTACAATGAGCAGTTCTTC
CASSRPRGDRAYNEQFF
>-|-|TRBJ1-5|TRBV21-1
TGTGCCAGCAGCGTTCGTGGACAGGCGAATCAGCCCCAGCATTTT
CASSVRGQANQPQHF
>-|few|TRBJ2-5|TRBV18
TGTGCCAGCTCACAGCTACTCCAAGAGACCCAGTACTTC
CASSQLLQETQYF
>-|few|TRBJ1-5|TRBV18
TGTGCCAGCTCACCAGGATTAGAGCCCAATCAGCCCCAGCATTTT
CASSPGLEPNQPQHF
>-|-|TRBJ1-2|TRBV9
TGTGCCAGCAGCCCGAGCCGTAGCGCTAACTATGGCTACACCTTC
CASSPSRSANYGYTF
>TRBD1|-|TRBJ1-5|TRBV7-2
TGTGCCAGCAGCTTACGACAGGGTAGCAATCAGCCCCAGCATTTT
CASSLRQGSNQPQHF
>-|many|TRBJ2-6|TRBV19
TGTGCCAGTAGTATTAGGTTCTCTGGGGCCAACGTCCTGACTTTC
CASSIRFSGANVLTF
>-|few|TRBJ2-3|TRBV11-2
TGTGCCAGCAGCTTAGTAGGGCGATCTAGCACAGATACGCAGTATTTT
CASSLVGRSSTDTQYF
>TRBD2|few|TRBJ2-7|TRBV14
TGTGCCAGCAGCCACCACGGACTAGCGGGAGTCCACGAGCAGTACTTC
CASSHHGLAGVHEQYF
>-|many|TRBJ2-3|TRBV6-1
TGTGCCAGCAGTGAAACCCTTCTGGGGAGTGCCGTAGCAGATACGCAGTATTTT
CASSETLLGSAVADTQYF
>-|-|TRBJ1-1|TRBV6-5
TGTGCCAGCATCCCCCCGGGGAGAGGGTACACTGAAGCTTTCTTT
CASIPPGRGYTEAFF
>-|-|TRBJ2-5|TRBV4-2
TGTGCCAGCAGCCAAGGACTAGGCGGCGAGACCCAGTACTTC
CASSQGLGGETQYF
>TRBD1|few|TRBJ2-6|TRBV28
TGTGCCAGCAGGCGGACAGGGTCTGGGGCCAACGTCCTGACTTTC
CASRRTGSGANVLTF
>TRBD1|few|TRBJ2-7|TRBV15
TGTGCCACCAAGGGGACAGGGTTTGGCGAGCAGTACTTC
CATKGTGFGEQYF
>TRBD2|few|TRBJ2-7|TRBV9
TGTGCCAGCAGCCCGCGGGCGGGGGAATCCTACGAGCAGTACTTC
CASSPRAGESYEQYF
>TRBD1|few|TRBJ2-7|TRBV18
TGTGCCAGCTCGTCTTTCTTACAGGGGATAGGCGAGCAGTACTTC
CASSSFLQGIGEQYF
>TRBD2|few|TRBJ2-7|TRBV6-1
TGTGCCAGCAGGATGGGACTAGCGGCATACGAGCAGTACTTC
CASRMGLAAYEQYF
>TRBD1|-|TRBJ1-1|TRBV27
TGTGCCAGCAGTCTACAGGGGGCCCTGAACACTGAAGCTTTCTTT
CASSLQGALNTEAFF
>-|-|TRBJ2-1|TRBV4-3
TGCGCCAGCAGCCAGCACCGTGGGGGGGCTGGAGGAAATGAGCAGTTCTTC
CASSQHRGGAGGNEQFF
>-|few|TRBJ2-5|TRBV7-9
TGTGCCAGCAGCACGCCTGACCGAAGGGGCCAAGAGACCCAGTACTTC
CASSTPDRRGQETQYF
>-|-|TRBJ2-7|TRBV29-1
TGCAGCGTTGGCCCCCAGGGCGGCTACGCCTACGAGCAGTACTTC
CSVGPQGGYAYEQYF
>TRBD2|-|TRBJ2-1|TRBV7-2
TGTGCCAGCAGCTTAACAAGCGGGAGCGCCTACAATGAGCAGTTCTTC
CASSLTSGSAYNEQFF
>TRBD1|-|TRBJ2-7|TRBV27
TGTGCCAGCAGTTCGACAGGGGGCGGCTCCTACGAGCAGTACTTC
CASSSTGGGSYEQYF
>TRBD1|few|TRBJ1-2|TRBV27
TGTGCCAGCAGTTACGACAGGGAAGAAGGCTACACCTTC
CASSYDREEGYTF
>TRBD1|few|TRBJ1-5|TRBV29-1
TGCAGCGTGCGACAGGGGGCGTATAGCAATCAGCCCCAGCATTTT
CSVRQGAYSNQPQHF
>TRBD1|-|TRBJ1-6|TRBV5-1
TGCGCCAGCAGTTTGGGACAGGAATATTCACCCCTCCACTTT
CASSLGQEYSPLHF
>-|few|TRBJ1-5|TRBV30
TGTGCCTGGAGTGTGGCGGACGACCGGTGGCCCCAGCATTTT
CAWSVADDRWPQHF
>-|few|TRBJ1-6|TRBV7-3
TGTGCCAGCCGACAGACTAATAATTCACCCCTCCACTTT
CASRQTNNSPLHF
>TRBD1|-|TRBJ2-4|TRBV15
TGTGCCACCGGGCGGGACAGGAGGCTAGCCAAAAACATTCAGTACTTC
CATGRDRRLAKNIQYF
>-|-|TRBJ1-2|TRBV27
TGTGCCAGCCAAACGGGGGGGCTGGGGAGTAATGGCTACACCTTC
CASQTGGLGSNGYTF
>-|-|TRBJ1-1|TRBV10-3
TGTGCCATCAGTGGACCGAGAGCCCATGAAGCTTTCTTT
CAISGPRAHEAFF
>-|-|TRBJ1-6|TRBV7-9
TGTGCCAGCAGCTTAGGTGATTCACCCCTCCACTTT
CASSLGDSPLHF
>-|few|TRBJ1-5|TRBV21-1
TGTGCCAGCAGCAATCGGGGGGGCAGGAGGCATCAGCCCCAGCATTTT
CASSNRGGRRHQPQHF
>TRBD1|few|TRBJ1-5|TRBV2
TGTGCCAGCAGAATCTGGACAGGGGGTCAGCCCCAGCATTTT
CASRIWTGGQPQHF
>-|few|TRBJ1-2|TRBV4-3
TGCGCCAGCAGCCAAATAGGGGACCTAGCTAACTATGGCTACACCTTC
CASSQIGDLANYGYTF
>-|few|TRBJ1-5|TRBV2
TGTGCCAGCAGTGAAGGGCAGGTGCGCCGTCCCCAGCATTTT
CASSEGQVRRPQHF
>-|few|TRBJ1-6|TRBV7-9
TGTGCCAGCAGACCTACAGGGTATAATTCACCCCTCCACTTT
CASRPTGYNSPLHF
>-|few|TRBJ2-1|TRBV14
TGTGCCAGCAGCCAAGCGGCGGGAGAGCAGTTCTTC
CASSQAAGEQFF
>TRBD2|-|TRBJ2-1|TRBV2
TGTGCCAGCAGCATCGGGACTAGCGGGGGAGGTGATGAGCAGTTCTTC
CASSIGTSGGGDEQFF
>-|-|TRBJ2-4|TRBV28
TGTGCCAGCAGTTTATGGGACCGAGCCAAAAACATTCAGTACTTC
CASSLWDRAKNIQYF
>-|few|TRBJ2-3|TRBV4-3
TGCGCCAGCAGCCAAGATAGGAGGCTGGGGGGTACGCAGTATTTT
CASSQDRRLGGTQYF
>-|few|TRBJ2-2|TRBV9
TGTGCCAGCAGCGTATCTCCACAGGCCGACACCGGGGAGCTGTTTTTT
CASSVSPQADTGELFF
>-|-|TRBJ1-5|TRBV7-2
TGTGCCAGCAGCTTATCAGCAGGTTTCAATCAGCCCCAGCATTTT
CASSLSAGFNQPQHF